Listed below are T cell receptor beta chains from one sample, sequenced in a study of shared clonotypes between healthy human individuals. The table came from immunoSEQ multiplex PCR; TCRdb's copy has only in-frame clones and leaves some out. The data hold about 2 million clones, with just under 95% observed a single time. Source material: naive CD8+ T cells sorted from blood. The receptor set was obtained from a man between 18 and 35 years old in good health. Each CDR3 is given with its conserved first and last residue. The D gene is left open where the match is weak. The size of a clone is reported for some rows only, either as once, few or many, or as a class for expanded clones.

V: TRBV6-5
size: .
D: .
J: TRBJ1-5
DNA: TGTGCCAGCAGTTTGGGGGTTGGTCAGCCCCAGCATTTT
CDR3: CASSLGVGQPQHF

V: TRBV6-5
size: .
D: .
J: TRBJ2-2
DNA: TGTGCCAGCAGTTACGGTCTAGCCGCCGGGGAGCTGTTTTTT
CDR3: CASSYGLAAGELFF

V: TRBV4-1
size: .
D: TRBD1
J: TRBJ2-7
DNA: TGCGCCAGCAGCCACCCCGGACAGGGGGCCTACGAGCAGTACTTC
CDR3: CASSHPGQGAYEQYF

V: TRBV2
size: .
D: .
J: TRBJ2-7
DNA: TGTGCCAGCAGTGATTCCCTTATATACGAGCAGTACTTC
CDR3: CASSDSLIYEQYF

V: TRBV4-2
size: .
D: .
J: TRBJ2-7
DNA: TGTGCCAGCAGCCCGACAGGACTGTCCTACGAGCAGTACTTC
CDR3: CASSPTGLSYEQYF

V: TRBV27
size: .
D: .
J: TRBJ1-1
DNA: TGTGCCAGCAGTCCTACGCCTACGGGCGAAGCTGAAGCTTTCTTT
CDR3: CASSPTPTGEAEAFF

V: TRBV27
size: .
D: .
J: TRBJ1-1
DNA: TGTGCCAGCAGTTTATTAAGGGCAGGGGATATGAACACTGAAGCTTTCTTT
CDR3: CASSLLRAGDMNTEAFF

V: TRBV2
size: .
D: TRBD2
J: TRBJ2-3
DNA: TGTGCCAGCAGCTCCGGGACTAGCGTAACCACAGATACGCAGTATTTT
CDR3: CASSSGTSVTTDTQYF

V: TRBV7-3
size: once
D: .
J: TRBJ2-7
DNA: TGTGCCAGCAGCTTAGGGACGGCAGGGGAGTACGAGCAGTACTTC
CDR3: CASSLGTAGEYEQYF

V: TRBV10-2
size: .
D: TRBD2
J: TRBJ2-5
DNA: TGCGCCAGCAGTGAGTCAGGCGGGGGGGCCGGGGAGACCCAGTACTTC
CDR3: CASSESGGGAGETQYF

V: TRBV28
size: .
D: .
J: TRBJ2-7
DNA: TGTGCCAGCAGCACTCCCCGGGACGGATATTTCGAGCAGTACTTC
CDR3: CASSTPRDGYFEQYF

V: TRBV6-5
size: .
D: TRBD1
J: TRBJ2-5
DNA: TGTGCCAGCAGTTACGACAGGGGGCGCGATGGGGAGACCCAGTACTTC
CDR3: CASSYDRGRDGETQYF

V: TRBV5-6
size: .
D: .
J: TRBJ2-6
DNA: TGTGCCAGCGAGAGGGTTGATCTATTCTCTGGGGCCAACGTCCTGACTTTC
CDR3: CASERVDLFSGANVLTF

V: TRBV4-1
size: .
D: .
J: TRBJ1-2
DNA: TGCGCCAGCAGCCAAGTTAACTCCTATGGCTACACCTTC
CDR3: CASSQVNSYGYTF

V: TRBV5-1
size: .
D: .
J: TRBJ2-1
DNA: TGCGCCAGCAGCTTATACCGGGAGGGGGCGAACTACAATGAGCAGTTCTTC
CDR3: CASSLYREGANYNEQFF

V: TRBV4-1
size: once
D: .
J: TRBJ1-6
DNA: TGCGCCAGCAGTTCCTCAGGGATAAATTCACCCCTCCACTTT
CDR3: CASSSSGINSPLHF

V: TRBV25-1
size: .
D: TRBD1
J: TRBJ2-1
DNA: TGTGCCAGCAGTGAACGCGGGACAGGGGGCGATGAGCAGTTCTTC
CDR3: CASSERGTGGDEQFF

V: TRBV7-9
size: .
D: TRBD2
J: TRBJ2-3
DNA: TGTGCCAGCACAGGCGGGGGGGAGGTCGCAGATACGCAGTATTTT
CDR3: CASTGGGEVADTQYF

V: TRBV10-1
size: .
D: .
J: TRBJ1-5
DNA: TGCGCCAGCAGTGAGGGGACTCTTGGGGGCAATCAGCCCCAGCATTTT
CDR3: CASSEGTLGGNQPQHF

V: TRBV6-6
size: .
D: .
J: TRBJ2-2
DNA: TGTGCCAGCAGTTACGGGATGTCGACCGGGGAGCTGTTTTTT
CDR3: CASSYGMSTGELFF

V: TRBV2
size: .
D: .
J: TRBJ2-2
DNA: TGTGCCAGCAGTGATGAGGGGACCCCGAACACCGGGGAGCTGTTTTTT
CDR3: CASSDEGTPNTGELFF

V: TRBV13
size: .
D: TRBD1
J: TRBJ1-1
DNA: TGTGCCAGCAGCCAAAGACAGGGTTTCATTGACACTGAAGCTTTCTTT
CDR3: CASSQRQGFIDTEAFF